The next 11 T cell receptor beta chains were all read from a single sample in a study of T cell repertoires in cytomegalovirus infection (dated by TCRdb to about 2019). TCRdb lists the instrument as Illumina HiSeq 1500. TCRdb reanalyzed the raw reads on its own, using fastp at Q25 for trimming and MiXCR for clone calling, and kept in-frame beta chains. For every CDR3 protein sequence, its rows merge into one entry that carries the most common genes and DNA. Here the sample has some 920,000 distinct CDR3 sequences; around 30% occur a single time. Clones ranked in the top ten supply about an eighth of the sample. The sample's treatment or condition, from its label and the paper: in vitro stimulation with specific CMV peptide epitopes to enrich CMV-specific T cells. No cognate antigen is known for these TCRs. This sample comprised cultured CD8+ T cells from PBMCs, obtained from culture after CMV antigen stimulation. These receptors came from a human donor in good health (CMV status not recorded). Some clones in this sample may be carry-over from other donors' samples.

The chain uses TRBV7-9 and TRBJ1-5; D remains ambiguous. V lost 1 base to trimming and J lost 0 bases, with 10 bases between them. In germline, CDR1 is SEHNR, CDR2 FQNEAQ (reference sequence). The CDR3 runs to 16 residues. The CDR3 region has the DNA TGTGCCAGCAGCTTAGGTCCCCTAGGTAGCAATCAGCCCCAGCATTTT. This encodes CASSLGPLGSNQPQHF.

This sequence joins TRBV5-6 and TRBJ1-2, with D uncertain. This CDR3 comprises 13 residues. The V gene lost 4 bases and the J gene lost 5 bases, with 12 bases spanning the gap. Germline assignment: CDR1 SGHDT and CDR2 YYEEEE. CDR3 nucleotide sequence: TGTGCCAGCAGCCCGGGGAGCGGTTATGGCTACACCTTC. The encoded protein is CASSPGSGYGYTF.

This clonotype was recorded at least ten times. DNA of the CDR3: TGTGCCGCGCTTCTTAGGGGGGCGCCTTCGAGGAACACTGAAGCTTTCTTT. It encodes CAALLRGAPSRNTEAFF. The J gene is TRBJ1-1, the V gene TRBV6-1, with D possibly matching TRBD1 (6 bases). V lost 11 bases and J lost 1, with 26 bases in between. The CDR3 length is 17 residues. Germline values: CDR1 MNHNS, CDR2 SASEGT.

This clonotype was picked up many times. The chain employs TRBV7-9 and TRBJ2-3; 14 nucleotides align to TRBD2. V shed 3 bases, J shed 2 bases, and the junction held 10 bases outside the gene matches. CDR1 is SEHNR and CDR2 is FQNEAQ in the germline V gene (reference sequence). This CDR3 comprises 19 residues. The CDR3 DNA reads as TGTGCCAGCAGCTTTTCGGTGGGACTAGCGGGGGACCTCACAGATACGCAGTATTTT. This codes for CASSFSVGLAGDLTDTQYF.

The chain has TRBV19 and TRBJ1-1; no definite D call. Germline CDR1 is LNHDA and CDR2 is SQIVND (reference sequence). The CDR3 spans 14 residues. Trimming took off 5 bases at V and 3 bases at J, with 13 bases between the two ends. CDR3 DNA: TGTGCCAGTAGTCCCGCTGATGGGTACACTGAAGCTTTCTTT. Translated, it gives CASSPADGYTEAFF.

This clonotype was picked up many times. The rearrangement links TRBV7-9 to TRBJ1-1, with D possibly being TRBD1 (5 bases). Per the germline V gene, CDR1 is SEHNR and CDR2 is FQNEAQ (reference sequence). Trimming pared 5 bases from V and 8 bases from J, leaving 9 bases between. CDR3 length: 11 residues. The CDR3 protein is CASSAGEEAFF. CDR3 in DNA: TGTGCCAGCAGCGCGGGGGAAGAAGCTTTCTTT.

In this sample, this clonotype turned up a few times. The V call is TRBV6-1, the J call TRBJ1-2; D is unresolved. The CDR3 extends over 15 amino acids. Germline values: CDR1 MNHNS, CDR2 SASEGT. Between the trimmed V and J ends, which lost 1 base and 1 base, there was a span of 10 bases. The CDR3 here is CASSEETVRNYGYTF. For the CDR3, the DNA is TGTGCCAGCAGTGAAGAAACAGTCCGTAACTATGGCTACACCTTC.

To note about this clonotype: A single base separates this from a much larger clone, so it may be a read error. The chain carries TRBV6-1 and TRBJ2-7; the D is unclear. The CDR3 length is 14 residues. The V end lost 3 bases, the J end lost 3 bases, and 12 bases lay between the germline ends. Per the germline V gene, CDR1 is MNHNS and CDR2 is SASEGT. This chain's CDR3 is CASSDRSSFYEQYF. The CDR3 DNA reads TGTGCCAGCAGTGACAGATCCAGCTTCTACGAGCAGTACTTC.

This clonotype was counted a few times. V is TRBV7-9 and J is TRBJ2-7, with D possibly called TRBD1 or TRBD2 (6 bases each). The germline V gene has CDR1 SEHNR and CDR2 FQNEAQ (reference sequence). The CDR3 contains 13 residues. Trimming left V 7 bases short and J 2 bases short, with 12 bases between. The CDR3 spells CASTGAAPYEQYV. CDR3 sequence (DNA): TGTGCCAGCACGGGGGCCGCACCCTACGAGCAGTACGTC.

The chain employs TRBV28 and TRBJ1-4, with TRBD1 as a possible D gene (5 bases). The CDR3 contains 17 residues. Looked up from germline, CDR1 is MDHEN and CDR2 is SYDVKM. V was pared by 7 bases and J by 8 bases, with 26 bases between. This chain's CDR3 is CASINLGEGQLKEKLFF. The CDR3 nucleotides read TGTGCCAGCATCAATCTGGGGGAGGGGCAGCTTAAAGAAAAACTGTTTTTT. The variable domain in full, with the rest retrieved from reference TRBV28 and TRBJ1-4, is DVKVTQSSRYLVKRTGEKVFLECVQDMDHENMFWYRQDPGLGLRLIYFSYDVKMKEKGDIPEGYSVSREKKERFSLILESASTNQTSMYLCASINLGEGQLKEKLFFGSGTQLSVL.

CDR3 loop: CASSESLLLPWAFRTDTQYF. CDR3 nucleotide sequence: TGTGCCAGCAGTGAATCTTTGCTACTTCCTTGGGCCTTTCGCACAGATACGCAGTATTTT. The J gene is TRBJ2-3, the V gene TRBV25-1; the D is unclear. CDR3 length equals 20 residues. CDR1 is MGHDK and CDR2 is SYGVNS in the germline V gene. Trimming took off 1 base at V and 1 base at J, with 24 bases between the two ends. The variable domain in full, with the rest retrieved from reference TRBV25-1 and TRBJ2-3, is EADIYQTPRYLVIGTGKKITLECSQTMGHDKMYWYQQDPGMELHLIHYSYGVNSTEKGDLSSESTVSRIRTEHFPLTLESARPSHTSQYLCASSESLLLPWAFRTDTQYFGPGTRLTVL.